The 11 T cell receptor beta chains below were found in one sample sequenced in a study of early T cells in non-severe SARS-CoV-2 infection listed by TCRdb under 2021. Libraries were made using 5' RACE. The reads were generated on a NextSeq 500. The raw public data were reprocessed by TCRdb itself: fastp quality trimming at Q25, MiXCR clonotype calling, in-frame beta chains only. Identical CDR3 proteins give one entry, which carries the most common genes and DNA. This sample comprises fewer than 130,000 distinct CDR3 sequences, 10% to 15% of them detected only once. Approximately 4% of the sample is taken by the ten largest. The starting material was whole blood, obtained at baseline. The receptors here all came from an adult who was a healthcare worker with PCR-confirmed SARS-CoV-2 infection or an uninfected control (not recorded which).

The V gene is TRBV3-1, the J gene TRBJ1-1; 10 bases align to TRBD1. In germline, CDR1 is LGHDT, CDR2 YNNKEL (reference sequence). V lost 6 bases and J lost 1; bases outside the gene matches: 5. The CDR3 spans 15 residues. The CDR3 DNA reads as TGTGCCAGCAGACTCCGGGACAGGGGGAACACTGAAGCTTTCTTT. Translation gives CASRLRDRGNTEAFF.

This clonotype was counted a few times. The chain carries TRBV28 and TRBJ2-7; D remains ambiguous. Germline CDR1 and CDR2: MDHEN and SYDVKM. This CDR3 region has 12 residues. Deletions cut 3 bases from V and 5 bases from J, with 8 bases between. The CDR3 spells CASSFMRNEQYF. CDR3 bases: TGTGCCAGCAGTTTTATGCGGAACGAGCAGTACTTC.

The chain carries TRBV25-1 and TRBJ1-1; a weak D match, TRBD1 (5 bases). V was shortened by 2 bases and J by 1 base, with 8 bases between the two germline ends. Germline CDR1 and CDR2: MGHDK and SYGVNS. CDR3 length: 14 residues. CDR3: CASSEVGPNTEAFF. The DNA of the CDR3 is TGTGCCAGCAGTGAAGTGGGACCGAACACTGAAGCTTTCTTT.

V usage is TRBV4-2 and J usage is TRBJ1-2; D is ambiguous. The CDR3 is 13 amino acids. Germline V CDR1 and CDR2: LGHNA, YNFKEQ. V was trimmed by 3 bases and J by 9 bases, leaving 14 bases between them. The DNA for the CDR3 is TGTGCCAGCAGCCAGCCGGCGGGGTCGAGCTACACCTTC. Translated, it gives CASSQPAGSSYTF.

This clonotype showed up many times. The CDR3 here is CSATQLEGPSYEQYF. The CDR3, as DNA: TGCAGTGCTACTCAGTTAGAGGGTCCATCCTACGAGCAGTACTTC. J is TRBJ2-7 and V is TRBV20-1; a weak D match, TRBD2 (5 bases). The CDR3 has 15 residues. Trimming removed 4 bases from V and 1 base from J, with 17 bases in between. The germline V gene encodes CDR1 DFQATT and CDR2 SNEGSKA (reference sequence).

This chain connects TRBV30 to TRBJ1-6, with TRBD1 as a possible D gene (5 bases). V shed 1 base and J shed 4 bases, with 11 bases lying between them. The germline V gene has CDR1 GTSNPN and CDR2 SVGIG (reference sequence). The CDR3 is 15 residues long. CDR3 in DNA: TGTGCCTGGAGTGCCACAGGAGGATATAATTCACCCCTCCACTTT. Translating gives CAWSATGGYNSPLHF.

J is TRBJ2-3 and V is TRBV30, with TRBD1 matching 8 bases. CDR1 and CDR2 (germline): GTSNPN, SVGIG (reference sequence). The CDR3 runs 12 residues. V shed 8 bases and J 5 bases; nucleotides not matched to a gene: 6. For the CDR3, the DNA is TGTGCCGGGGACAGGCCGGGAGATACGCAGTATTTT. It yields the protein CAGDRPGDTQYF. The variable domain in full, completed from reference TRBV30 and TRBJ2-3, reads SQTIHQWPATLVQPVGSPLSLECTVEGTSNPNLYWYRQAAGRGLQLLFYSVGIGQISSEVPQNLSASRPQDRQFILSSKKLLLSDSGFYLCAGDRPGDTQYFGPGTRLTVL.

The chain joins TRBV29-1 to TRBJ1-1, with unresolved D. Germline lookup yields CDR1 SQVTM and CDR2 ANQGSEA. The CDR3 has 12 residues. V was clipped by 4 bases and J by 4 bases, with 10 bases between them. The CDR3 DNA reads TGCAGCGTTGCCCGCTCGGGCACTGAAGCTTTCTTT. This translates into CSVARSGTEAFF.

The V and J genes are TRBV29-1 and TRBJ1-1, with 7 bases aligning to TRBD1. Looked up from germline, CDR1 is SQVTM and CDR2 is ANQGSEA. The V and J ends lost 4 bases and 4 bases, in that order; junction bases with no gene match: 3. The CDR3 covers 12 residues. This CDR3 is CSVVAGGTEAFF. DNA of the CDR3: TGCAGCGTTGTCGCAGGGGGCACTGAAGCTTTCTTT.

In its sample, this clonotype was seen many times. The genes are TRBV5-1 and TRBJ2-3; D remains ambiguous. The CDR3 sequence is 14 residues long. Trimming removed 1 base from V and 6 bases from J, with 12 bases in between. Germline CDR1 is SGHRS and CDR2 is YFSETQ. In DNA form, the CDR3 reads TGCGCCAGCAGCTTGATTGGGCAGACGGATACGCAGTATTTT. Its translation: CASSLIGQTDTQYF.

The table lists this clonotype with many counts. The chain links TRBV6-5 to TRBJ2-5; D possibly corresponds to TRBD2 (7 bases). The ends were cut back, 11 bases at V and 5 bases at J, with 15 bases in the middle. Germline V lookup: CDR1 MNHEY, CDR2 SVGAGI. This CDR3 region has 12 residues. The CDR3: CASAGARETQYF. The CDR3 DNA follows: TGTGCCTCTGCGGGGGCGCGGGAGACCCAGTACTTC.